This T cell receptor beta chain was recovered during a study of read filtering for tumor transcriptome and immune sequencing. On the study more broadly: By R-ISS, stages I, II and III held about 8, 15 and 7 patients.

The library was built from roughly 400 ng RNA with molecular barcoded adaptors for alpha/delta and beta/gamma chains. MiXCR was run by TCRdb on the reads, yielding one entry per CDR3 protein. The data hold 100,000 to 150,000 distinct CDR3 sequences, with roughly 13% observed a single time. This clonotype was recorded a few times. This clonotype was obtained from a donor aged 40 or over with multiple myeloma. Sequencing input: a population of CD138-negative cells sorted from bone marrow.

CDR3 nucleotide sequence: TGTGCCAGCAGCCGGGGGACTAGCGTCTACAATGAGCAGTTCTTC. This encodes CASSRGTSVYNEQFF. This chain connects TRBV9 to TRBJ2-1, with 10 bases that match TRBD2. Germline CDR1 SGDLS, CDR2 YYNGEE. The CDR3 extends over 15 amino acids. V was clipped by 4 bases and J by 3 bases; unmatched bases: 4. The full variable domain, in which reference TRBV9 and TRBJ2-1 provide the parts outside the CDR3, is DSGVTQTPKHLITATGQRVTLRCSPRSGDLSVYWYQQSLDQGLQFLIQYYNGEERAKGNILERFSAQQFPDLHSELNLSSLELGDSALYFCASSRGTSVYNEQFFGPGTRLTVL.